The rows below give T cell receptor beta chains drawn from one sample of a study of OX40 agonist ivuxolimab in advanced cancers. The assay was immunoSEQ multiplex PCR, and TCRdb's table has in-frame clones only and misses some. The repertoire includes 50,000 to 60,000 clones, about 90% of them detected once, and approximately 5% sits in the top ten. The material was CD4+ or CD8+ T cells sorted from blood, obtained in a trial of the OX40 agonist ivuxolimab. The receptors come from an adult with an advanced solid tumor such as melanoma, head and neck, liver or kidney cancer. The CDR3 runs from the conserved cysteine through the conserved F or W. The D gene is left open where the match is weak. Size tells how often a clone was seen (once, few, many) or the class of an expanded clone, and some rows leave it out.

abundance	d_gene	len	v_gene	j_gene	CDR3nt	CDR3aa
.	TRBD1	13	TRBV6-1	TRBJ2-7	TGTGCCAGCAGTCGGACAGGGTCCTACGAGCAGTACTTC	CASSRTGSYEQYF
.	.	15	TRBV4-1	TRBJ2-7	TGCGCCAGCAGCCAAGTCGGAGCCGGGGCCTACGAGCAGTACTTC	CASSQVGAGAYEQYF
.	.	13	TRBV6-4	TRBJ1-5	TGTGCCAGCAGTCCTAGTCAGAACCAGCCCCAGCATTTT	CASSPSQNQPQHF
.	TRBD2	15	TRBV6-1	TRBJ2-1	TGTGCCAGCAGTTTCGGACTAGCGGGAGGGCCAGGGCAGTTCTTC	CASSFGLAGGPGQFF
.	.	14	TRBV9	TRBJ2-3	TGTGCCAGCAGCGTAGTTGGCCGCCCAGATACGCAGTATTTT	CASSVVGRPDTQYF
.	.	16	TRBV18	TRBJ2-3	TGTGCCAGCTCACCACAGAGGCAGATAAGCACAGATACGCAGTATTTT	CASSPQRQISTDTQYF
.	.	14	TRBV7-9	TRBJ2-7	TGTGCCAGCAGCTTACCAGGGGACTCCTACGAGCAGTACTTC	CASSLPGDSYEQYF
.	.	14	TRBV7-2	TRBJ2-2	TGTGCCAGCAGGATGACAGGGAACACCGGGGAGCTGTTTTTT	CASRMTGNTGELFF
.	TRBD2	16	TRBV5-6	TRBJ2-5	TGTGCCAGCAGCTTGGGGACTAGCGGGAGTGCGGAGACCCAGTACTTC	CASSLGTSGSAETQYF
.	.	13	TRBV7-6	TRBJ1-5	TGTGCCAGCAGCTTACTTAGCAATCAGCCCCAGCATTTT	CASSLLSNQPQHF
.	TRBD2	16	TRBV2	TRBJ2-7	TGTGCCAGCAGTGTAGGACTAGTATTTAGGTCCTACGAGCAGTACTTC	CASSVGLVFRSYEQYF
once	.	15	TRBV28	TRBJ2-1	TGTGCCACCAAGCCGGGGCAGCGTCTGGACAATGAGCAGTTCTTC	CATKPGQRLDNEQFF
.	.	16	TRBV10-3	TRBJ1-2	TGTGCCATCAGTGAGTGGAGGGGCAGGGTGAATGGTGGCTACACCTTC	CAISEWRGRVNGGYTF
.	TRBD2	16	TRBV10-1	TRBJ2-3	TGCGCCAGCAGTGAGTCGTTAGCGGGACGCACAGATACGCAGTATTTT	CASSESLAGRTDTQYF